This entry is about one T cell receptor beta chain. Its antigen is not known. Germline assignment: CDR1 MDHEN and CDR2 SYDVKM. V was clipped by 1 base and J by 7 bases; unmatched bases: 10. This CDR3 spans 16 amino acids. The PCR ran on 60 Vbeta and 13 Jbeta primers. Sequenced by immunoSEQ multiplex PCR; TCRdb stores in-frame clones only, minus some. The data show some 150,000 clones, around 80% seen once. The data stem from a study of cytomegalovirus exposure and HLA in healthy donors. Study-level findings and limits: Being productive about 90% or about 30% of the time was typical of most TCR beta V segments in an earlier analysis. A later analysis found TCR association rates differed by HLA locus, highest for DRB1 and lowest for HLA-C.

Sequenced: PBMCs. V gene TRBV28 combines with J gene TRBJ1-5, with 7 nucleotides matching TRBD1. The TCR sequence derives from a man aged 25-45 years in good health and CMV-seronegative. CDR3 region: CASSLYPRQGRQPQHF. CDR3 DNA sequence: TGTGCCAGCAGTTTATATCCCCGACAGGGAAGGCAGCCCCAGCATTTT.